This TCR beta chain was found in a study of blood T cell repertoires in COVID-19. At the level of the study: COVID-19 samples collected from the United States, Italy and Spain covered acute and convalescent phases.

Trimming cost V 6 bases and J 4 bases; bases outside gene matches: 11. The CDR3 has 15 amino acids. The V gene's germline CDR1 is MNHEY and CDR2 SVGAGI. Some clones are missing from TCRdb's copy, which holds only in-frame ones; the method was immunoSEQ multiplex PCR. The profile shows more than 85,000 clones, 75% to 85% of them singletons. The clonotype was recovered from a woman between 65 and 79 years old with acute or convalescent COVID-19. Sequenced material: peripheral blood. The rearrangement uses TRBV6-5 and TRBJ1-2; TRBD1 aligns across 7 bases. The CDR3 DNA reads as TGTGCCAGCAGCAGGGGGGTTGGGGCCCGCTATGGCTACACCTTC. Protein product: CASSRGVGARYGYTF.